Below are 21 T cell receptor beta chains sequenced from a single sample in a study of CD8+ T cells in alopecia areata. Investigators isolated RNA and reverse transcribed it into cDNA to act as the sequencing template. Produced via immunoSEQ multiplex PCR; TCRdb's table is partial and in-frame only. The data show about 120,000 clones, 30% to 40% seen once. Sequencing input: CD4+ T cells sorted from blood. The receptor set was obtained from a human donor with alopecia areata.

This clone was found a few times. V is TRBV5-1 and J is TRBJ2-1; 10 nucleotides align to TRBD2. The CDR3 runs to 14 residues. CDR1 SGHRS and CDR2 YFSETQ come from the germline V gene. Trimming removed 1 base from V and 7 bases from J; junction bases left unmatched: 2. CDR3 coding DNA: TGCGCCAGCAGCTTGACTAGCGGGACAAATGAGCAGTTCTTC. Amino acid sequence: CASSLTSGTNEQFF.

This clone has just a few counts. This chain connects TRBV21-1 to TRBJ2-7; TRBD1 is the table's D call and was not checked against the DNA. TRBV21-1 has pseudogene status. The CDR3 loop spans 16 amino acids. CDR3 residues: CASSELRDREIYEQYF. Written as DNA, the CDR3 is TGTGCCAGCAGTGAACTCCGGGACAGGGAGATCTACGAGCAGTACTTC.

This chain connects TRBV15 to TRBJ2-1; tentatively, D is TRBD1 or TRBD2 (5 bases each). V lost 8 bases, J lost 3 bases, and 14 bases lay in between. The CDR3 has 14 residues. Germline values: CDR1 LNHNV, CDR2 YYDKDF (reference sequence). In nucleotides, the CDR3 is TGTGCCACCGCCCCCGGGACCCTCTACAATGAGCAGTTCTTC. Its translation: CATAPGTLYNEQFF.

This clone has just a few counts. CDR3 protein: CSVASSAGGGNEQFF. In nucleotides, the CDR3 is TGCAGCGTTGCTTCATCAGCGGGAGGCGGGAATGAGCAGTTCTTC. The gene calls are TRBV29-1 and TRBJ2-1; 9 nucleotides line up with TRBD2. Trimming took 4 bases from V and 7 from J; bases not matched to a gene: 11. This CDR3 contains 15 residues. Germline V CDR1 and CDR2: SQVTM, ANQGSEA.

V usage is TRBV2 and J usage is TRBJ2-2; 8 bases fit TRBD1. Trimming took 6 bases from V and 7 from J; bases not matched to a gene: 13. Germline CDR1 SNHLY, CDR2 FYNNEI. CDR3 length equals 16 residues. The CDR3 loop is CASSFLDRDEGGELFF. The CDR3 DNA reads TGTGCCAGCAGCTTTTTGGACAGGGATGAGGGCGGGGAGCTGTTTTTT.

This clone turned up a few times. The CDR3 loop is CASTPPGEYNEQFF. The CDR3 nucleotides are TGTGCCAGCACCCCGCCAGGAGAGTACAATGAGCAGTTCTTC. The rearrangement joins TRBV6-6 to TRBJ2-1; D is unclear. V lost 7 bases, J lost 4 bases, and 14 bases lay in between. The CDR3 has 14 residues. In germline, CDR1 is MNHNY, CDR2 SVGAGI (reference sequence).

This chain connects TRBV7-2 to TRBJ2-3, with 8 bases matching TRBD2. Trimming cost V 5 bases and J 5 bases; bases outside gene matches: 6. The CDR3 sequence is 14 residues long. Germline V gene sequence: CDR1 SGHTA, CDR2 FQGNSA. The CDR3 is CASSGGGPKDTQYF. The CDR3 DNA sequence: TGTGCCAGCAGCGGCGGGGGGCCGAAAGATACGCAGTATTTT.

The chain carries TRBV7-9 and TRBJ2-2, with D uncertain. CDR3 size: 12 residues. Germline V gives CDR1 SEHNR, CDR2 FQNEAQ (reference sequence). CDR3 DNA: TGTGCTGCCCGGCCGACCACCGGGGAGCTGTTTTTT. Its translation is CAARPTTGELFF.

Only a few counts were recorded for this clone. The V and J genes are TRBV29-1 and TRBJ1-1, with TRBD1 matching 8 bases. V was clipped by 7 bases and J by 1 base; unmatched bases: 8. CDR3 length: 14 amino acids. CDR1 and CDR2 from the germline V gene are SQVTM and ANQGSEA. The CDR3 bases are TGCAGCGCCTCTCACGGACAGGGGAACACTGAAGCTTTCTTT. This encodes CSASHGQGNTEAFF.

This clone was observed a single time. The chain employs TRBV29-1 and TRBJ2-1; 13 nucleotides line up with TRBD2. The CDR3 has 15 amino acids. The germline gives CDR1 SQVTM, CDR2 ANQGSEA. The CDR3 nucleotides read TGCAGTGTCGGACTAGCGGGGGCGTCCTACAATGAGCAGTTCTTC. Amino acids: CSVGLAGASYNEQFF.

This clone has only one observation. The genes are TRBV2 and TRBJ1-2; maybe TRBD1 (5 bases). The CDR3 has 14 residues. Germline V CDR1 and CDR2: SNHLY, FYNNEI. V gave up 2 bases and J gave up 4 bases, with 11 bases separating them. The CDR3 coding sequence is TGTGCCAGCAGTGAACAGGGTTCGGGCTATGGCTACACCTTC. Protein: CASSEQGSGYGYTF.

The J gene is TRBJ1-1, the V gene TRBV29-1; weak D call: TRBD1 (5 bases). Germline V CDR1 and CDR2: SQVTM, ANQGSEA. There are 13 residues in the CDR3. V was clipped by 8 bases and J by 3 bases, with 16 bases between them. In nucleotides, the CDR3 is TGCAGCTCCCGAGAGGGGAGAGACACTGAAGCTTTCTTT. It specifies CSSREGRDTEAFF.

A few counts support this clone. This chain joins TRBV7-9 and TRBJ2-1; D uncertain. The CDR3 covers 12 residues. The germline V gene has CDR1 SEHNR and CDR2 FQNEAQ (reference sequence). V dropped 10 bases and J dropped 4 bases, with 11 bases sitting between them. In DNA, the CDR3 is TGTGCCACCGCGGACGCTTACAATGAGCAGTTCTTC. It encodes CATADAYNEQFF.

This clone appeared a few times. This chain connects TRBV29-1 to TRBJ1-6; no clear D. CDR3 length: 14 amino acids. With 4 bases removed from V and 5 bases from J, the gap between germline ends came to 12 bases. Germline-derived CDR1 and CDR2 are SQVTM and ANQGSEA. CDR3 in amino acids: CSVGGGVDNSPLHF. The CDR3 DNA reads TGCAGCGTTGGTGGCGGGGTGGATAATTCACCCCTCCACTTT.

The chain couples TRBV7-8 to TRBJ2-7; 8 nucleotides agree with TRBD1. V lost 4 bases and J lost 6; bases outside the gene matches: 5. The CDR3 has 13 amino acids. Germline V gene sequence: CDR1 SGHVS, CDR2 FQNEAQ. The CDR3 DNA is TGTGCCAGCAGCTCCGGACAGGGAGGCGAGCAGTACTTC. Protein product: CASSSGQGGEQYF.

This sequence joins TRBV29-1 and TRBJ2-1; 7 nucleotides align to TRBD2. CDR1 and CDR2 from the germline V gene are SQVTM and ANQGSEA. The V segment lost 4 bases and the J segment 0 bases; nucleotides outside the gene matches: 15. The CDR3 extends over 18 amino acids. The CDR3 loop reads CSVVRGTKIISSYNEQFF. CDR3 bases: TGCAGCGTTGTTCGGGGGACTAAAATAATAAGCTCCTACAATGAGCAGTTCTTC.

J is TRBJ2-3 and V is TRBV29-1, with D perhaps being TRBD1 or TRBD2 (5 bases each). Germline values: CDR1 SQVTM, CDR2 ANQGSEA. Trimming removed 2 bases from V and 1 base from J, with 10 bases in between. The CDR3 totals 14 residues. The CDR3: CSVERGVGTDTQYF. CDR3 nucleotide sequence: TGCAGCGTTGAAAGGGGAGTTGGCACAGATACGCAGTATTTT.

This CDR3 reads CASSRYGQFENTGELFF. CDR3 DNA sequence: TGTGCCAGCAGCCGCTACGGACAGTTCGAGAACACCGGGGAGCTGTTTTTT. V usage is TRBV4-2 and J usage is TRBJ2-2; D is possibly TRBD1 (6 bases). From germline, CDR1 is LGHNA and CDR2 YNFKEQ. This CDR3 has 17 residues. V shed 4 bases and J shed 1 base, with 16 bases lying between them.

The V gene is TRBV29-1, the J gene TRBJ2-7; D is possibly TRBD1 (6 bases). V lost 6 bases and J lost 0, with 18 bases in between. The CDR3 sequence is 15 residues long. Germline values: CDR1 SQVTM, CDR2 ANQGSEA. The CDR3 loop reads CSVTGTPASSYEQYF. For the CDR3, the DNA is TGCAGCGTCACCGGGACACCCGCGAGCTCCTACGAGCAGTACTTC.

This sequence joins TRBV5-1 and TRBJ1-6; D unclear. The CDR3 consists of 12 residues. Germline values: CDR1 SGHRS, CDR2 YFSETQ. Deletions cut 5 bases from V and 8 bases from J, with 8 bases between. CDR3 sequence reads: CASRFGDSPLHF. CDR3 nucleotides: TGCGCCAGCAGATTCGGGGATTCACCCCTCCACTTT. Supplemented by reference TRBV5-1 and TRBJ1-6, the full variable domain reads KAGVTQTPRYLIKTRGQQVTLSCSPISGHRSVSWYQQTPGQGLQFLFEYFSETQRNKGNFPGRFSGRQFSNSRSEMNVSTLELGDSALYLCASRFGDSPLHFGNGTRLTVT.

The chain has TRBV20-1 and TRBJ2-1; TRBD1 or TRBD2 may be the D gene (5 bases each). Trimming stripped 6 bases from V and 13 bases from J, with 16 bases between. The germline CDR1 and CDR2 sequences are DFQATT and SNEGSKA (reference sequence). There are 11 residues in the CDR3. CDR3 loop: CSAPGTARQFF. Written as DNA, the CDR3 is TGCAGTGCCCCTGGGACGGCGCGTCAGTTCTTC.